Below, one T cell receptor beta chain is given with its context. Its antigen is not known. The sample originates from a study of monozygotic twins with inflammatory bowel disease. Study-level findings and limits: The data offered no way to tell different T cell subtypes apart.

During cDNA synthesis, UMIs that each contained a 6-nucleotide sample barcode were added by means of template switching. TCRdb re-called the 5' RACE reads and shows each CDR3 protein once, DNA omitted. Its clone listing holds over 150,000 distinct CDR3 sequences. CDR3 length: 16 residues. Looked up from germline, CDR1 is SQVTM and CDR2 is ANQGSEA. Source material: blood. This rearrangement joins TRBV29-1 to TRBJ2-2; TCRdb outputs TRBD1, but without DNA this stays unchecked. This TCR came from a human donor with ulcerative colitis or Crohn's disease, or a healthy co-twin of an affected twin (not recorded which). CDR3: CSVEPSSPRGTGELFF.